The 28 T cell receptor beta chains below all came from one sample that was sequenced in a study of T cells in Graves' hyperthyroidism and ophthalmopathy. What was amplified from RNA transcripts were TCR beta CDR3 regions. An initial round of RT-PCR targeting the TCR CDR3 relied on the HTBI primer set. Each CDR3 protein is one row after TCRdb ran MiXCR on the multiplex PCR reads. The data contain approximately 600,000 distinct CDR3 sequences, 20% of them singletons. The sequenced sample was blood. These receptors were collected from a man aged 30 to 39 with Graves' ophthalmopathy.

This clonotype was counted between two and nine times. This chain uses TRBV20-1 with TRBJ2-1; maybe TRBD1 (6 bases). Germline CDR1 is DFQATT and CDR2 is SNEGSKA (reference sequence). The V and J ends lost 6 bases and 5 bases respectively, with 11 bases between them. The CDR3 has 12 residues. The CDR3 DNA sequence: TGCAGTGCCCGTGGGACAAACAATGAGCAGTTCTTC. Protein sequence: CSARGTNNEQFF.

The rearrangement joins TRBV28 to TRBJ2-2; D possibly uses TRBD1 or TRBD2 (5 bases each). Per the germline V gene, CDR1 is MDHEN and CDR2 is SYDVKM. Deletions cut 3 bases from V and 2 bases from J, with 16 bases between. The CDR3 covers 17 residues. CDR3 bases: TGTGCCAGCAGTTTTGGGGGAATTGGTGCAAACACCGGGGAGCTGTTTTTT. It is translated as CASSFGGIGANTGELFF.

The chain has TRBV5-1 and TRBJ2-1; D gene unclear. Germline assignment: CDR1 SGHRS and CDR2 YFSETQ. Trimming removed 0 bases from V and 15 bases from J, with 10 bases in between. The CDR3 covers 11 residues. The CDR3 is CASSLGQIRFF. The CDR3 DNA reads TGCGCCAGCAGCTTGGGGCAGATAAGGTTCTTC.

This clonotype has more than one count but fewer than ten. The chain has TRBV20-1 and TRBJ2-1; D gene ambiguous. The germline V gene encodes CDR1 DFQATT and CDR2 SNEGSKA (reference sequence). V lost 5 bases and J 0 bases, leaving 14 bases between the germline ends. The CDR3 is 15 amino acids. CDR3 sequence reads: CSALPRQSSYNEQFF. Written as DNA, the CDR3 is TGCAGTGCTCTTCCCCGGCAAAGCTCCTACAATGAGCAGTTCTTC.

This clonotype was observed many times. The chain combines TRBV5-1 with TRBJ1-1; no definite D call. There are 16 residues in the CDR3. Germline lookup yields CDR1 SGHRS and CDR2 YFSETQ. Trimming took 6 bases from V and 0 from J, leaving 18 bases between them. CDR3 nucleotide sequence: TGCGCCAGCAAGGTAGAGCCCCGGGCCATGAACACTGAAGCTTTCTTT. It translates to CASKVEPRAMNTEAFF.

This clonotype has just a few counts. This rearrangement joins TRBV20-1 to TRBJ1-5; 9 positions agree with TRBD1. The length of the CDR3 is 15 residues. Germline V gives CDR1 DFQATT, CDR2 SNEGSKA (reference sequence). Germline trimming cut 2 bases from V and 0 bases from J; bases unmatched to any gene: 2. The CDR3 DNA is TGCAGTGCTAGATCGGACAGGGGTAGCAATCAGCCCCAGCATTTT. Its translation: CSARSDRGSNQPQHF.

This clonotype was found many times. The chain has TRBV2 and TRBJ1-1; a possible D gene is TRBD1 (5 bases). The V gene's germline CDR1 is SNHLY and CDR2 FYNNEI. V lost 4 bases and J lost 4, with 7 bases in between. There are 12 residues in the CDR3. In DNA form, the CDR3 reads TGTGCCAGCAGTGCAGGGTTCACTGAAGCTTTCTTT. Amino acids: CASSAGFTEAFF.

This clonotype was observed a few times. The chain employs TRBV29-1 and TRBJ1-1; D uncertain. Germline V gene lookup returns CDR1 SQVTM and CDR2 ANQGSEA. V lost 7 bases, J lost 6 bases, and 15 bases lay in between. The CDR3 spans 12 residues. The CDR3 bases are TGCAGCGCCGAAGGGCTTGCGGCTGAAGCTTTCTTT. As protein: CSAEGLAAEAFF.

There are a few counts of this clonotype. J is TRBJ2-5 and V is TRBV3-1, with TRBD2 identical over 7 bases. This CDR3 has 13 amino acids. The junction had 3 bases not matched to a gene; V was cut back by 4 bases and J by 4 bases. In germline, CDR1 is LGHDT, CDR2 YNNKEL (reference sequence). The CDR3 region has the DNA TGTGCCAGCAGCCGGACTAGGGGAGAGACCCAGTACTTC. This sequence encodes CASSRTRGETQYF.

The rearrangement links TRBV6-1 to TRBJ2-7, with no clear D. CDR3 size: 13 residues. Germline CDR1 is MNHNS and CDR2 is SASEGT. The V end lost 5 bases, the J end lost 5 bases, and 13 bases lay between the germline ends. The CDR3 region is CASSPSSFHEQYF. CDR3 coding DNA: TGTGCCAGCAGTCCCTCGTCTTTTCACGAGCAGTACTTC.

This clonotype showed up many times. The CDR3 here is CASLTGGKINTEAFF. The CDR3 coding sequence is TGTGCCAGCCTAACAGGGGGGAAGATAAACACTGAAGCTTTCTTT. This chain joins TRBV28 and TRBJ1-1; the match to TRBD1 covers 8 bases. V dropped 8 bases and J dropped 2; count of bases not matched to a gene: 10. Germline assignment: CDR1 MDHEN and CDR2 SYDVKM. The CDR3 totals 15 residues.

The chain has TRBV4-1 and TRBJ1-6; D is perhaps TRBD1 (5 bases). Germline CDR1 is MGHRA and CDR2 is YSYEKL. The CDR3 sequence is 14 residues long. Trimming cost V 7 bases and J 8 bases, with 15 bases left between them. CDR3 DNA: TGCGCCAGCACCCAGGGATTGCGGGATTCACCCCTCCACTTT. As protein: CASTQGLRDSPLHF.

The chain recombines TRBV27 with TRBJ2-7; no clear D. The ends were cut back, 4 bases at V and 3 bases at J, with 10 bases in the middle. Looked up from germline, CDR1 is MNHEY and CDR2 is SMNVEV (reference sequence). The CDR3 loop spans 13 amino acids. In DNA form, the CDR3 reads TGTGCCAGCAGTTACCGGGTTTTCTACGAGCAGTACTTC. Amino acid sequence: CASSYRVFYEQYF.

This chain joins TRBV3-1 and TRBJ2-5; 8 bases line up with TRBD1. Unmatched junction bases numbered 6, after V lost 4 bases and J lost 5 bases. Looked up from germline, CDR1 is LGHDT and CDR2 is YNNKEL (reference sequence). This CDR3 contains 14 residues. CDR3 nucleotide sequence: TGTGCCAGCAGCCTACAGGGGGGAGCGGAGACCCAGTACTTC. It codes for CASSLQGGAETQYF.

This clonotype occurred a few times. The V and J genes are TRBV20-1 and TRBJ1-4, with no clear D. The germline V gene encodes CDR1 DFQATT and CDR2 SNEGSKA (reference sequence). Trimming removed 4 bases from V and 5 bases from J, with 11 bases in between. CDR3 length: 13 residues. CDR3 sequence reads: CSAKNISNEKLFF. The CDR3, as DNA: TGCAGTGCTAAGAACATAAGCAATGAAAAACTGTTTTTT.

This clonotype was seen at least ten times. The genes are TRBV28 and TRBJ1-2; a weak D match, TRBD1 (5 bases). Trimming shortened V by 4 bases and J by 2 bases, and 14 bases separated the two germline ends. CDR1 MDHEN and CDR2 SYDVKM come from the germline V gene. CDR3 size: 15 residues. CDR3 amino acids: CASSSREGRNYGYTF. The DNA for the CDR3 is TGTGCCAGCAGTTCCCGAGAGGGGCGCAACTATGGCTACACCTTC.

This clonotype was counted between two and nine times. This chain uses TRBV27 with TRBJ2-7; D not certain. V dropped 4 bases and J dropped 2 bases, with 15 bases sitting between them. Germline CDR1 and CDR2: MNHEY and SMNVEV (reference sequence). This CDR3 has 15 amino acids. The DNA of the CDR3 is TGTGCCAGCAGTTCAGCCAGGTACACCGCCTACGAGCAGTACTTC. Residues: CASSSARYTAYEQYF.

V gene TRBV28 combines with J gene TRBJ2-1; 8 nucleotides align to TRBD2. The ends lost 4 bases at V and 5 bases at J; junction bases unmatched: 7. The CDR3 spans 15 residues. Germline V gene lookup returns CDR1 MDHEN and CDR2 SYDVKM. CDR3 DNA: TGTGCCAGCAGTTCTACTAGCGGAGCTAACAATGAGCAGTTCTTC. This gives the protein CASSSTSGANNEQFF.

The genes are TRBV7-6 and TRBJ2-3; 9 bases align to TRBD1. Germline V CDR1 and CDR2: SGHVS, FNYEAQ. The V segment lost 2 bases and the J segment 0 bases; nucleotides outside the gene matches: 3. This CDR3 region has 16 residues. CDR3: CASSLRTGASTDTQYF. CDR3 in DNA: TGTGCCAGCAGCTTAAGGACAGGGGCCAGCACAGATACGCAGTATTTT. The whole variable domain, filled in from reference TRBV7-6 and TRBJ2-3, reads GAGVSQSPRYKVTKRGQDVALRCDPISGHVSLYWYRQALGQGPEFLTYFNYEAQQDKSGLPNDRFSAERPEGSISTLTIQRTEQRDSAMYRCASSLRTGASTDTQYFGPGTRLTVL.

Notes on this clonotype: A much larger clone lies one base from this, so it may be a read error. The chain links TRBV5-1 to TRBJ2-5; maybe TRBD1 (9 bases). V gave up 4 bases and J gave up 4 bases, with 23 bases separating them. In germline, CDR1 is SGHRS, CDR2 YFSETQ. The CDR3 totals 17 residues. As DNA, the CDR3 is TGCGCCAGCAGCCACTCCTCCGGGACAGGGACTAGAGAGACCCAGTACTTC. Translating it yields CASSHSSGTGTRETQYF.

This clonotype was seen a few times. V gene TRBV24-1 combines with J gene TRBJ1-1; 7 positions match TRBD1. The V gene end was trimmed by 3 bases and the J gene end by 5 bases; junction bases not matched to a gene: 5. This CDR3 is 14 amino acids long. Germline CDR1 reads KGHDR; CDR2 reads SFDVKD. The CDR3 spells CATSDDRDGTEAFF. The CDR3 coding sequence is TGTGCCACCAGTGATGACAGGGATGGGACTGAAGCTTTCTTT.

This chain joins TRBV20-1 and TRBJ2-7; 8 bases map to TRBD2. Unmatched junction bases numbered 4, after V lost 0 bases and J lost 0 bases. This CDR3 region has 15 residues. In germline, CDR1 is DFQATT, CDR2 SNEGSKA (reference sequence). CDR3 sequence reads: CSARDLGTSSYEQYF. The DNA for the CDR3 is TGCAGTGCTAGAGATCTCGGGACTAGCTCCTACGAGCAGTACTTC.

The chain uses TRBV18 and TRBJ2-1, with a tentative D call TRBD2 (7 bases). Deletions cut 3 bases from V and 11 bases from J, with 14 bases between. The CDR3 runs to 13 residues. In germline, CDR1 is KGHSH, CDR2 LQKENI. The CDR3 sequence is CASSPTGRDKQFF. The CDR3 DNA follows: TGTGCCAGCTCACCCACAGGGAGGGATAAGCAGTTCTTC.

For the CDR3, the DNA is TGTGCCAGCAGTAATAGCGGGAGAGGGACCGGGGAGCTGTTTTTT. It codes for CASSNSGRGTGELFF. The genes are TRBV6-2 or TRBV6-3 and TRBJ2-2; 9 nucleotides line up with TRBD2. Trimming cost V 5 bases and J 5 bases; bases outside gene matches: 6. This CDR3 spans 15 amino acids. Germline CDR1 reads MNHEY; CDR2 reads SVGEGT.

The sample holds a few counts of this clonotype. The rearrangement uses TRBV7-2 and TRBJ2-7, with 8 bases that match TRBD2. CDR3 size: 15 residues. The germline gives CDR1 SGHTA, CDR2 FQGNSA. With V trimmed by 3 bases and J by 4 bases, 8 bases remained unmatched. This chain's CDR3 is CASSFMSGSGYEQYF. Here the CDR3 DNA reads TGTGCCAGCAGCTTTATGAGCGGGAGTGGATACGAGCAGTACTTC.

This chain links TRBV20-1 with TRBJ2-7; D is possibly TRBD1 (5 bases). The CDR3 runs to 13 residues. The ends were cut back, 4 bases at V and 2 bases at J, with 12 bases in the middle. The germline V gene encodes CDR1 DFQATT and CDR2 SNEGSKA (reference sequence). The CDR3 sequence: CSAILGPAYEQYF. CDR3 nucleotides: TGCAGTGCTATTCTGGGGCCAGCCTACGAGCAGTACTTC.

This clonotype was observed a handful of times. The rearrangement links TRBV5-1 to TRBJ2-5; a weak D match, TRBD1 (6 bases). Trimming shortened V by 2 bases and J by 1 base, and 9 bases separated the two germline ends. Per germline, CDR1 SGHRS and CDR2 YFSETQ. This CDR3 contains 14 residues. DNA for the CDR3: TGCGCCAGCAGCTTAGGGACAACCCAAGAGACCCAGTACTTC. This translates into CASSLGTTQETQYF.

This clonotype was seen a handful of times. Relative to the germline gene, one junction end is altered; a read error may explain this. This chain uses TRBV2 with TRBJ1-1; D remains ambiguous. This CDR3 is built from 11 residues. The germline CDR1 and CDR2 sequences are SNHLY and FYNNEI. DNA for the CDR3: TGTGTCAGCAGTGAAGCAACTGAAGCTTTCTTT. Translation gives CVSSEATEAFF. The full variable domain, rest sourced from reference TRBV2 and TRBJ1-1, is EPEVTQTPSHQVTQMGQEVILRCVPISNHLYFYWYRQILGQKVEFLVSFYNNEISEKSEIFDDQFSVERPDGSNFTLKIRSTKLEDSAMYFCVSSEATEAFFGQGTRLTVV.